The rows below give T cell receptor beta chains drawn from one sample of a study of human T cells and chemical hapten exposure. Using its own MiXCR run on the RACE reads, TCRdb lists one record per CDR3 protein. The sample contains tens of thousands of distinct CDR3 sequences, over 9.5% of which appear only once. This specimen was whole blood, taken in connection with sensitization to the hapten diphenylcyclopropenone (DPC). All receptors derive from a woman aged 45-60 years with alopecia areata. Some clones in this sample may be carry-over from other donors' samples. Both conserved end residues are part of each CDR3. D genes are given only for firm matches. Clone size is not always given. Where it is, it says once, few, many or a class for expanded clones.

size	V	D	J	length	CDR3	DNA
few	TRBV27	TRBD2	TRBJ2-7	17	CASSSTGTSGGSYEQYF	TGTGCCAGCAGTTCAACCGGGACTAGCGGGGGATCCTACGAGCAGTACTTC
-	TRBV3-1	-	TRBJ1-1	13	CASSQWVAAEAFF	TGTGCCAGCAGCCAATGGGTAGCCGCTGAAGCTTTCTTT
few	TRBV27	-	TRBJ2-7	14	CASSFDRLSYEQYF	TGTGCCAGCAGTTTCGACAGGCTGTCCTACGAGCAGTACTTC
many	TRBV29-1	TRBD1	TRBJ1-2	14	CSVLPGGSIIGYTF	TGCAGCGTTTTGCCAGGGGGCTCGATTATAGGCTACACCTTC
-	TRBV6-5	-	TRBJ2-2	13	CASSASWGGELFF	TGTGCCAGCAGTGCTAGCTGGGGCGGGGAGCTGTTTTTT
-	TRBV19	TRBD2	TRBJ2-1	12	CASSFRGLGQFF	TGTGCCAGTAGTTTCAGGGGACTAGGGCAGTTCTTC
many	TRBV2	TRBD2	TRBJ2-5	15	CASSEEGGRIETQYF	TGTGCCAGCAGTGAAGAGGGAGGGAGGATCGAGACCCAGTACTTC
-	TRBV6-5	-	TRBJ1-1	13	CASRNSRDTEAFF	TGTGCCAGCAGGAATTCCCGCGACACTGAAGCTTTCTTT
many	TRBV2	-	TRBJ2-4	13	CASNGVGENIQYF	TGTGCCAGCAACGGGGTAGGGGAAAACATTCAGTACTTC
few	TRBV21-1	-	TRBJ1-1	14	CASSKQGGDTEAFF	TGTGCCAGCAGCAAACAGGGGGGCGACACTGAAGCTTTCTTT
many	TRBV7-2	TRBD1	TRBJ2-7	13	CASSRGPTYEQYF	TGTGCCAGCAGCAGGGGGCCGACCTACGAGCAGTACTTC
-	TRBV2	TRBD1	TRBJ1-6	14	CASSSGQGDSPLHF	TGTGCCAGCAGCTCGGGACAGGGGGATTCACCCCTCCACTTT
many	TRBV7-2	TRBD1	TRBJ2-7	17	CASSLAKRDRRGNEQYF	TGTGCCAGCAGCTTAGCCAAAAGGGACAGGCGTGGCAACGAGCAGTACTTC
-	TRBV27	-	TRBJ1-2	13	CASSSQQGSGYTF	TGTGCCAGCAGCTCCCAACAGGGTTCCGGCTACACCTTC
many	TRBV6-5	-	TRBJ2-6	13	CASSISGANVLTF	TGTGCCAGCAGTATCTCTGGGGCCAACGTCCTGACTTTC
many	TRBV27	-	TRBJ1-3	13	CASSRGPGNTIYF	TGTGCCAGCAGCCGGGGGCCTGGAAACACCATATATTTT
few	TRBV18	-	TRBJ2-3	13	CASSPQKGDTQYF	TGTGCCAGCTCACCACAAAAAGGGGATACGCAGTATTTT
few	TRBV18	-	TRBJ1-5	14	CASSTLGSNQPQHF	TGTGCCAGCTCAACCCTGGGAAGCAATCAGCCCCAGCATTTT
many	TRBV30	-	TRBJ2-6	21	CAWRRGFFGRAIFSGANVLTF	TGTGCCTGGAGGCGGGGTTTTTTCGGCAGGGCTATCTTCTCTGGGGCCAACGTCCTGACTTTC
-	TRBV5-8	-	TRBJ1-5	13	CASTPLGGQPQHF	TGTGCCAGCACCCCTTTGGGAGGTCAGCCCCAGCATTTT
many	TRBV6-1	-	TRBJ2-7	14	CASSVEQFSNEQYF	TGTGCCAGCAGTGTCGAACAGTTCTCTAACGAGCAGTACTTC
few	TRBV28	TRBD1	TRBJ2-1	17	CASSLPTQGRLENEQFF	TGTGCCAGCAGTTTACCCACACAGGGGCGGTTAGAGAATGAGCAGTTCTTC
-	TRBV5-1	-	TRBJ2-7	13	CASTRGGAYEQYF	TGCGCCAGCACCCGGGGCGGAGCCTACGAGCAGTACTTC
few	TRBV6-2/TRBV6-3	TRBD2	TRBJ2-1	14	CASSYGTSGGEQFF	TGTGCCAGCAGTTACGGGACTAGCGGTGGTGAGCAGTTCTTC
many	TRBV7-2	-	TRBJ1-1	15	CASSSRTSTNTEAFF	TGTGCCAGCAGCTCGCGGACAAGTACAAACACTGAAGCTTTCTTT
few	TRBV5-1	TRBD1	TRBJ2-2	15	CASSLKQGAVGELFF	TGCGCCAGCAGCTTGAAACAGGGGGCCGTCGGGGAGCTGTTTTTT
few	TRBV7-6	-	TRBJ2-1	14	CASSSRDFDNEQFF	TGTGCCAGCAGCTCCCGGGACTTTGACAATGAGCAGTTCTTC
few	TRBV6-5	TRBD2	TRBJ2-1	17	CASSYSPTSGRRNEQFF	TGTGCCAGCAGTTACTCCCCGACTAGCGGGAGGAGAAATGAGCAGTTCTTC
-	TRBV20-1	TRBD1	TRBJ2-7	15	CSAQKGTGGTYEQYF	TGCAGTGCTCAAAAGGGGACAGGGGGAACCTACGAGCAGTACTTC
many	TRBV20-1	-	TRBJ1-1	14	CSAPHEGMNTEAFF	TGCAGTGCTCCACACGAGGGCATGAACACTGAAGCTTTCTTT
few	TRBV4-2	TRBD2	TRBJ2-5	18	CASSQDGVGLAYQETQYF	TGTGCCAGCAGCCAAGATGGGGTGGGACTAGCGTACCAAGAGACCCAGTACTTC
many	TRBV20-1	-	TRBJ2-7	12	CSASPQGGEQYF	TGCAGTGCTAGCCCCCAGGGAGGCGAGCAGTACTTC
many	TRBV6-5	TRBD2	TRBJ2-7	16	CASSSPGGRNFYEQYF	TGTGCCAGCAGTAGTCCGGGCGGGAGGAACTTCTACGAGCAGTACTTC
few	TRBV5-1	-	TRBJ2-5	15	CASSSSTARSETQYF	TGCGCCAGCAGCTCCTCAACCGCGAGGTCAGAGACCCAGTACTTC
many	TRBV6-5	-	TRBJ1-1	13	CASSYSGSTQAFF	TGTGCCAGCAGTTACTCGGGCTCAACCCAAGCTTTCTTT